This entry lists 25 T cell receptor beta chains sequenced from one sample in a study of T cell repertoires in cytomegalovirus infection (dated by TCRdb to the late 2010s). The run used an Illumina HiSeq 1500. TCRdb cleaned the public reads at Q25 with fastp, built clones with MiXCR and kept in-frame beta chains. Every CDR3 protein is listed once, alongside the most common genes and DNA of its rows. The sample table holds about 490,000 distinct CDR3 sequences, of which around 27% were seen once. The top ten constitute approximately 13% of the sample. Sample: PBMCs. These receptors were collected from a human donor in good health (CMV status not recorded). Some clones in this sample may be carry-over from other donors' samples.

The CDR3 sequence is CASSPGAGAFDEQFF. In DNA, the CDR3 is TGTGCCAGCTCACCAGGAGCGGGTGCGTTCGATGAGCAGTTCTTC. This chain connects TRBV18 to TRBJ2-1, with a tentative D call TRBD2 (6 bases). This CDR3 is 15 amino acids long. CDR1 KGHSH and CDR2 LQKENI come from the germline V gene. Between the trimmed V and J ends, which lost 2 bases and 8 bases, there was a span of 16 bases.

The chain uses TRBV3-1 and TRBJ2-1; tentatively, D is TRBD2 (5 bases). Germline V gene sequence: CDR1 LGHDT, CDR2 YNNKEL (reference sequence). V was pared by 4 bases and J by 6 bases, with 10 bases between. The CDR3 is made up of 13 amino acids. The DNA of the CDR3 is TGTGCCAGCAGCCTTGCTAGCCGCAATGAGCAGTTCTTC. This encodes CASSLASRNEQFF.

J is TRBJ1-2 and V is TRBV19; 10 positions agree with TRBD1. Germline loops: CDR1 LNHDA, CDR2 SQIVND (reference sequence). After removal of 11 bases from V and 8 bases from J, the junction contained 11 bases not matched to a gene. The CDR3 contains 13 residues. This chain's CDR3 is CAGRTGGRDGYTF. The DNA for the CDR3 is TGTGCCGGCAGGACAGGGGGAAGGGACGGCTACACCTTC.

This clonotype was found a few times. The chain couples TRBV7-3 to TRBJ1-1; 9 positions agree with TRBD1. Germline lookup yields CDR1 SGHTA and CDR2 FQGTGA. Trimming took 6 bases from V and 3 from J; bases not matched to a gene: 11. The CDR3 loop spans 16 amino acids. CDR3 protein: CASRSRDREADTEAFF. CDR3 DNA sequence: TGTGCCAGCAGATCAAGGGACAGGGAGGCTGACACTGAAGCTTTCTTT.

This clonotype has a handful of counts. The chain carries TRBV5-4 and TRBJ2-5; possibly TRBD2 for D (5 bases). From germline, CDR1 is SGHNT and CDR2 YYREEE (reference sequence). V dropped 2 bases and J dropped 1 base, with 9 bases sitting between them. The length of the CDR3 is 14 residues. CDR3 DNA: TGTGCCAGCAGCTTCTCCAGCGGCCAAGAGACCCAGTACTTC. Its translation: CASSFSSGQETQYF.

A few counts support this clonotype. This chain joins TRBV30 and TRBJ1-3, with a possible D match to TRBD1 (5 bases). CDR1 is GTSNPN and CDR2 is SVGIG in the germline V gene (reference sequence). The CDR3 totals 17 residues. Trimming left V 5 bases short and J 2 bases short, with 22 bases between. The CDR3 region is CAWAPLGRSMTGNTIYF. The CDR3 nucleotides are TGTGCCTGGGCCCCCTTGGGACGGTCTATGACTGGAAACACCATATATTTT.

J is TRBJ2-3 and V is TRBV6-5, with D tentatively TRBD2 (5 bases). The CDR3 has 14 amino acids. V lost 5 bases, J lost 5 bases, and 14 bases lay in between. Per the germline V gene, CDR1 is MNHEY and CDR2 is SVGAGI. CDR3 residues: CASSPWESGDTQYF. The CDR3 DNA reads TGTGCCAGCAGTCCTTGGGAGTCTGGAGATACGCAGTATTTT.

There are many counts of this clonotype. The chain joins TRBV7-2 to TRBJ1-5; no clear D. From germline, CDR1 is SGHTA and CDR2 FQGNSA. The CDR3 is 17 amino acids. V was shortened by 5 bases and J by 0 bases, with 17 bases between the two germline ends. For the CDR3, the DNA is TGTGCCAGCAGCCTAGATGGACCTACCGCTAGCAATCAGCCCCAGCATTTT. It yields the protein CASSLDGPTASNQPQHF.

The chain employs TRBV5-5 and TRBJ2-7; 13 nucleotides agree with TRBD2. CDR3 size: 16 residues. Germline V gene data show CDR1 as SGHKS and CDR2 as YYEKEE (reference sequence). Trimming at V came to 6 bases and at J to 0 bases, leaving 6 bases not matched to a gene. Here the CDR3 DNA reads TGTGCCAGCAAAGCAAGGACTAGCGGGAGCTCCTACGAGCAGTACTTC. Protein product: CASKARTSGSSYEQYF. Complete variable domain (other parts from reference TRBV5-5 and TRBJ2-7): DAGVTQSPTHLIKTRGQQVTLRCSPISGHKSVSWYQQVLGQGPQFIFQYYEKEERGRGNFPDRFSARQFPNYSSELNVNALLLGDSALYLCASKARTSGSSYEQYFGPGTRLTVT.

Only a few counts were recorded for this clonotype. This chain uses TRBV4-1 with TRBJ2-7; D is unresolved. The V and J ends lost 2 bases and 0 bases respectively, with 11 bases between them. CDR1 and CDR2 (germline): MGHRA, YSYEKL. The CDR3 contains 15 residues. The CDR3 spells CASSQLQQSSYEQYF. The CDR3 nucleotides read TGCGCCAGCAGCCAACTACAACAGAGCTCCTACGAGCAGTACTTC.

The chain has TRBV5-8 and TRBJ2-7, with a possible D match to TRBD2 (5 bases). CDR1 and CDR2 (germline): SGHTS, YDEGEE. The CDR3 consists of 13 residues. V lost 9 bases, J lost 3 bases, and 16 bases lay in between. The CDR3 region has the DNA TGTGCCACCGCGGGTCTAGCTAACTACGAGCAGTACTTC. Its protein is CATAGLANYEQYF. Looking up the rest from reference TRBV5-8 and TRBJ2-7 gives the full variable domain: EAGVTQSPTHLIKTRGQQATLRCSPISGHTSVYWYQQALGLGLQFLLWYDEGEERNRGNFPPRFSGRQFPNYSSELNVNALELEDSALYLCATAGLANYEQYFGPGTRLTVT.

This clonotype showed up many times. The CDR3 nucleotides are TGTGCCAGCAAACCGGGCCAGTGGACCGGGGAGCTGTTTTTT. It translates to CASKPGQWTGELFF. This chain uses TRBV7-3 with TRBJ2-2; D not resolved. This CDR3 spans 14 amino acids. The germline CDR1 and CDR2 sequences are SGHTA and FQGTGA. Trimming took off 7 bases at V and 5 bases at J, with 14 bases between the two ends.

The rearrangement uses TRBV3-1 and TRBJ2-7; no firm D call. The CDR3 loop spans 15 amino acids. The germline CDR1 and CDR2 sequences are LGHDT and YNNKEL (reference sequence). The V end was cut by 0 bases, the J end by 0 bases, with 9 bases between. CDR3 bases: TGTGCCAGCAGCCAAGAGGTGGCGGCCTCCTACGAGCAGTACTTC. This gives the protein CASSQEVAASYEQYF.

This clonotype was seen at least ten times. The chain is built from TRBV7-2 and TRBJ1-2; 8 positions agree with TRBD1. CDR3 size: 13 residues. The germline gives CDR1 SGHTA, CDR2 FQGNSA. J gave up 10 bases and V 4 bases, and 8 bases lay outside the gene matches. CDR3 region: CASSSSYRGFYTF. CDR3 in DNA: TGTGCCAGCAGCTCATCTTACAGGGGGTTCTACACCTTC.

The chain employs TRBV7-9 and TRBJ1-6; D unresolved. The ends were cut back, 3 bases at V and 8 bases at J, with 8 bases in the middle. The CDR3 has 13 residues. The germline V gene encodes CDR1 SEHNR and CDR2 FQNEAQ (reference sequence). The CDR3 loop reads CASSFSPDSPLHF. CDR3 sequence (DNA): TGTGCCAGCAGCTTTTCACCGGATTCACCCCTCCACTTT.

The V call is TRBV12-3 or TRBV12-4, the J call TRBJ2-1; 16 bases match TRBD2. The CDR3 has 19 residues. Trimming cost V 5 bases and J 1 base; bases outside gene matches: 8. CDR3 sequence (DNA): TGTGCCAGCAGTCCATCCGGGACTAGCGGGAGGGCGTCCTACAATGAGCAGTTCTTC. Protein sequence: CASSPSGTSGRASYNEQFF.

Many counts were recorded for this clonotype. The rearrangement links TRBV7-6 to TRBJ2-5, with 12 nucleotides matching TRBD2. V gave up 1 base and J gave up 5 bases; unmatched junction bases: 11. In germline, CDR1 is SGHVS, CDR2 FNYEAQ. This CDR3 has 18 residues. In DNA, the CDR3 is TGTGCCAGCAGCTTAGGAGGACTAGCGGGAAGGGGACTGGAGACCCAGTACTTC. Translated, it gives CASSLGGLAGRGLETQYF.

This clonotype has a count of ten or more. The CDR3 spells CASSLGGGAGGYTF. The CDR3, as DNA: TGTGCCAGCAGCTTAGGTGGTGGGGCAGGGGGCTACACCTTC. V gene TRBV7-2 combines with J gene TRBJ1-2; possible D gene TRBD1, 5 bases. The CDR3 spans 14 residues. Germline V gene sequence: CDR1 SGHTA, CDR2 FQGNSA. Trimming pared 1 base from V and 8 bases from J, leaving 14 bases between.

This chain connects TRBV6-2 or TRBV6-3 to TRBJ2-3; 8 bases align to TRBD2. The V gene's germline CDR1 is MNHEY and CDR2 SVGEGT. There are 14 residues in the CDR3. Unmatched junction bases numbered 6, after V lost 8 bases and J lost 2 bases. The CDR3 is CASAGGPNTDTQYF. As DNA, the CDR3 is TGTGCCAGCGCGGGAGGTCCGAACACAGATACGCAGTATTTT.

At least ten counts were recorded for this clonotype. The chain has TRBV7-2 and TRBJ2-2, with 8 bases matching TRBD2. The CDR3 sequence is 15 residues long. Germline loops: CDR1 SGHTA, CDR2 FQGNSA. After removal of 5 bases from V and 4 bases from J, the junction contained 6 bases not matched to a gene. CDR3 DNA: TGTGCCAGCAGCCCGGGGGGGGCGGGCACCGGGGAGCTGTTTTTT. Amino acid sequence: CASSPGGAGTGELFF.

This clonotype was found many times. The chain has TRBV11-2 and TRBJ1-2; D is undetermined. The CDR3 has 17 amino acids. The V and J ends lost 0 bases and 7 bases respectively, with 21 bases between them. Germline loops: CDR1 SGHAT, CDR2 FQNNGV. CDR3 sequence reads: CASSLDGAGLRAAGYTF. DNA of the CDR3: TGTGCCAGCAGCTTAGATGGAGCAGGTCTACGTGCGGCTGGCTACACCTTC.

The sample holds many counts of this clonotype. The chain is built from TRBV12-3 or TRBV12-4 and TRBJ2-5, with D possibly being TRBD2 (5 bases). There are 16 residues in the CDR3. The ends were cut back, 1 base at V and 5 bases at J, with 17 bases in the middle. The CDR3 is CASSLGLSGLAETQYF. The CDR3 bases are TGTGCCAGCAGTTTAGGCTTGAGCGGATTGGCGGAGACCCAGTACTTC.

This clonotype was detected a few times. The CDR3 coding sequence is TGTGCCAGCACCCTCACAGATACGCAGTATTTT. Translated, it gives CASTLTDTQYF. The chain uses TRBV25-1 and TRBJ2-3; D gene uncertain. Trimming stripped 7 bases from V and 2 bases from J, with 4 bases between. Germline V gives CDR1 MGHDK, CDR2 SYGVNS. The CDR3 runs to 11 residues.

V gene TRBV28 combines with J gene TRBJ2-7; 11 bases are shared with TRBD2. The CDR3 length is 19 residues. Trimming removed 6 bases from V and 0 bases from J; junction bases left unmatched: 16. CDR1 and CDR2 (germline): MDHEN, SYDVKM. CDR3 amino acids: CASRPIAGGVSISSYEQYF. DNA for the CDR3: TGTGCCAGCAGACCGATAGCGGGAGGGGTCTCAATAAGCTCCTACGAGCAGTACTTC. The whole variable domain, filled in from reference TRBV28 and TRBJ2-7, reads DVKVTQSSRYLVKRTGEKVFLECVQDMDHENMFWYRQDPGLGLRLIYFSYDVKMKEKGDIPEGYSVSREKKERFSLILESASTNQTSMYLCASRPIAGGVSISSYEQYFGPGTRLTVT.

This clonotype was recorded at least ten times. The chain combines TRBV7-9 with TRBJ1-2; TRBD1 is a possible D gene (5 bases). This CDR3 region has 16 residues. From germline, CDR1 is SEHNR and CDR2 FQNEAQ (reference sequence). V was trimmed by 4 bases and J by 5 bases, leaving 20 bases between them. CDR3 loop: CASSWGRSPYTYGYTF. DNA for the CDR3: TGTGCCAGCAGCTGGGGACGGAGTCCTTATACGTATGGCTACACCTTC.